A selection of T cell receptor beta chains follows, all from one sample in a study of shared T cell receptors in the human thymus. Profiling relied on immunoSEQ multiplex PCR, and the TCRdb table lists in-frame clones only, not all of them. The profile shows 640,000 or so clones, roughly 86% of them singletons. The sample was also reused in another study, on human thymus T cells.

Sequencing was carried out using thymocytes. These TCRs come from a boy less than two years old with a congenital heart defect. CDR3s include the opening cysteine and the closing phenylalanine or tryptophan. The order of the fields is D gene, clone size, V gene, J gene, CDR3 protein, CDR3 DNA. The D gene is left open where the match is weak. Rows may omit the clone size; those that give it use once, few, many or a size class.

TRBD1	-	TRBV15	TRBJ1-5	CATSRDRDFNQPQHF	TGTGCCACCAGCAGGGACAGGGACTTCAATCAGCCCCAGCATTTT
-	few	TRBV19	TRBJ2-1	CASSIGGFPHNEQFF	TGTGCCAGTAGTATAGGAGGATTCCCACACAATGAGCAGTTCTTC
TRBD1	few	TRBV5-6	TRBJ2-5	CASSQGQSQETQYF	TGTGCCAGCAGCCAGGGACAGAGCCAAGAGACCCAGTACTTC
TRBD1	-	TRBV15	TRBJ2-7	CATSRARDSSYEQYF	TGTGCCACCAGCAGAGCCCGGGACAGCTCCTACGAGCAGTACTTC
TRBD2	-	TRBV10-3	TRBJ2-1	CAISGSGGPDEQFF	TGTGCCATCAGTGGTTCGGGAGGGCCCGATGAGCAGTTCTTC
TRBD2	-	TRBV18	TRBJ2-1	CASSRLAGFDEQFF	TGTGCCAGCTCACGGCTAGCGGGGTTCGATGAGCAGTTCTTC
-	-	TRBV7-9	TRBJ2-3	CASSLAVRGRDTDTQYF	TGTGCCAGCAGCTTAGCGGTAAGGGGCCGAGACACAGATACGCAGTATTTT
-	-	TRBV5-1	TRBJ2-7	CASSLFGGRHYEQYF	TGCGCCAGCAGCTTGTTTGGGGGCCGACACTACGAGCAGTACTTC
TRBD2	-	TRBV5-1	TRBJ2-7	CASSLPDKSGRYHEQYF	TGCGCCAGCAGCTTACCAGATAAAAGCGGGAGGTACCACGAGCAGTACTTC
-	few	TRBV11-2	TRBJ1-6	CASSFVYSPLHF	TGTGCCAGCAGCTTTGTCTATTCACCCCTCCACTTT
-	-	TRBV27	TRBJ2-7	CASSLQDSPTKQYF	TGTGCCAGCAGTCTCCAGGACAGTCCTACGAAGCAGTACTTC
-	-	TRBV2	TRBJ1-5	CASRGRTLNQPQHF	TGTGCCAGCAGGGGCCGTACTCTCAATCAGCCCCAGCATTTT
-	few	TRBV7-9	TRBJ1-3	CASSPQWGWGLSGNTIYF	TGTGCCAGCAGCCCACAGTGGGGCTGGGGCCTCTCTGGAAACACCATATATTTT
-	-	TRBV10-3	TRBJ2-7	CAIRQEGEQYF	TGTGCCATCCGCCAGGAGGGCGAGCAGTACTTC
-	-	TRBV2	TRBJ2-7	CASSEARDTISYEQYF	TGTGCCAGCAGTGAAGCACGGGACACGATATCCTACGAGCAGTACTTC
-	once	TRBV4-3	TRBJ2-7	CASSQDRGERDYEQYF	TGCGCCAGCAGCCAAGATCGGGGTGAGAGAGACTACGAGCAGTACTTC
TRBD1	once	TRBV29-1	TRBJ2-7	CSVVGDRDSYEQYF	TGCAGCGTCGTGGGGGACAGAGATTCTTACGAGCAGTACTTC
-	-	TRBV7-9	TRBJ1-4	CASSLEGVRSEKLFF	TGTGCCAGCAGCTTAGAAGGGGTGAGGAGTGAAAAACTGTTTTTT
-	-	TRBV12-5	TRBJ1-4	CASGFNRGTNEKLFF	TGTGCTAGTGGTTTTAATCGGGGGACTAATGAAAAACTGTTTTTT
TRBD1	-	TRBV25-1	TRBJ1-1	CASSYPDREHTEAFF	TGTGCCAGCAGTTACCCGGACAGGGAGCACACTGAAGCTTTCTTT
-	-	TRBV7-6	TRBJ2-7	CASSLSRAGTYEQYF	TGTGCCAGCAGCTTGAGCAGGGCGGGAACCTACGAGCAGTACTTC
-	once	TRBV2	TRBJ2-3	CASSLAPTINTQYF	TGTGCCAGCAGTCTAGCGCCCACGATAAATACGCAGTATTTT
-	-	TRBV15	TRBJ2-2	CATSRDHRESGELFF	TGTGCCACCAGCAGAGACCACAGGGAATCCGGGGAGCTGTTTTTT
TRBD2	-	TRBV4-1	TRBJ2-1	CASSTQRGAGANNEQFF	TGCGCCAGCAGCACCCAACGGGGAGCGGGAGCTAACAATGAGCAGTTCTTC
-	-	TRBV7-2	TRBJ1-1	CASSPDQGMIVPEAFF	TGTGCCAGCAGCCCGGATCAGGGGATGATTGTCCCTGAAGCTTTCTTT
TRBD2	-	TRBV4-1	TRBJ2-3	CASSQDVRRGGPPTDTQYF	TGCGCCAGCAGCCAAGACGTTAGGCGGGGGGGCCCCCCCACAGATACGCAGTATTTT
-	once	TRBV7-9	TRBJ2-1	CASSLAFMGGREQFF	TGTGCCAGCAGCTTAGCCTTTATGGGGGGGCGTGAGCAGTTCTTC
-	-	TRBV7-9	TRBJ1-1	CASSLRGGDLTGVWTEAFF	TGTGCCAGCAGCTTACGAGGGGGGGATTTGACAGGAGTATGGACTGAAGCTTTCTTT
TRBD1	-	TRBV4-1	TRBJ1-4	CAGSQADRVNEKLFF	TGCGCCGGCAGCCAAGCTGACAGGGTCAATGAAAAACTGTTTTTT
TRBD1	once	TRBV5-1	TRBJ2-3	CASSLVYRGRGDTQYF	TGCGCCAGCAGCTTGGTCTACAGGGGGCGCGGGGATACGCAGTATTTT
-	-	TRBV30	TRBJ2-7	CAWSRRRIAYEQYF	TGTGCCTGGAGTCGGAGGAGGATTGCCTACGAGCAGTACTTC
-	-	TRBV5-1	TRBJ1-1	CASSKTNQGLGEAFF	TGCGCCAGCAGCAAAACCAATCAGGGCCTGGGCGAAGCTTTCTTT
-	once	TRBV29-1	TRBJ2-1	CSVEQGSSYNEQFF	TGCAGCGTTGAACAGGGGAGCTCCTACAATGAGCAGTTCTTC
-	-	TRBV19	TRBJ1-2	CASSIGAASNYGYTF	TGTGCCAGTAGTATAGGGGCAGCCTCTAACTATGGCTACACCTTC
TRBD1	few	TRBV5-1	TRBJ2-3	CASSAYTGGSIGDTQYF	TGCGCCAGCAGCGCCTATACAGGGGGCTCGATAGGAGATACGCAGTATTTT
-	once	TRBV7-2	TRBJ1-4	CASSKEVGFQGTNEKLFF	TGTGCCAGCTCAAAAGAGGTTGGTTTCCAGGGAACTAATGAAAAACTGTTTTTT
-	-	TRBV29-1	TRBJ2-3	CSVEKAHLGDTQYF	TGCAGCGTTGAAAAAGCCCACCTCGGGGATACGCAGTATTTT
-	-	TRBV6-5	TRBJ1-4	CASSYMGAREKLFF	TGTGCCAGCAGTTACATGGGGGCCCGAGAAAAACTGTTTTTT
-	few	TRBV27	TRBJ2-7	CASSLRGGEQYF	TGTGCCAGCAGTTTAAGGGGCGGCGAGCAGTACTTC
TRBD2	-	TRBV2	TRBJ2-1	CASSETSGRAGDEQFF	TGTGCCAGCAGTGAAACTAGCGGGAGGGCGGGGGATGAGCAGTTCTTC
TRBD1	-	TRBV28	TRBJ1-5	CASNLGRGQGEGQPQHF	TGTGCCAGCAACCTTGGCCGGGGACAGGGGGAGGGTCAGCCCCAGCATTTT
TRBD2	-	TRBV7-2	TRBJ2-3	CASSLPLAGVLVDTQYF	TGTGCCAGCAGCTTACCCCTAGCGGGAGTTTTAGTAGATACGCAGTATTTT
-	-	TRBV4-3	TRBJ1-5	CASSRAPAGAGGQPQHF	TGCGCCAGCAGCCGCGCCCCGGCGGGGGCTGGGGGCCAGCCCCAGCATTTT